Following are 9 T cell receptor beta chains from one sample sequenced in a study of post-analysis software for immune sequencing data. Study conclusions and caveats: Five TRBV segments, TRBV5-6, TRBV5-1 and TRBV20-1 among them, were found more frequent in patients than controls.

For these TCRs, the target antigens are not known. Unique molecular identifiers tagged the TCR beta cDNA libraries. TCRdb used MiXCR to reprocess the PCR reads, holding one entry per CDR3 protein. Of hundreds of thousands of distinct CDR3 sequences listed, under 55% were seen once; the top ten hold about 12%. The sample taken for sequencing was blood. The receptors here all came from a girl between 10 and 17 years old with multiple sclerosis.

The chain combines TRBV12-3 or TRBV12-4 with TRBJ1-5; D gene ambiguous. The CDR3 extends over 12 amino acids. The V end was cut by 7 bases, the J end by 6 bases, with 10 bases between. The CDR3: CASTGKGQPQHF. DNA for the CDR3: TGTGCCAGCACCGGGAAAGGTCAGCCCCAGCATTTT.

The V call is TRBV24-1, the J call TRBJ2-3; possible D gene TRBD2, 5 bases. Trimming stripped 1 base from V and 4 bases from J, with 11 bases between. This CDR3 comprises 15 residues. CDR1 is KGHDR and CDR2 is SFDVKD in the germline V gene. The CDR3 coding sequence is TGTGCCACCAGTGATTTAACTAGATCTCCAGATACGCAGTATTTT. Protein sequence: CATSDLTRSPDTQYF.

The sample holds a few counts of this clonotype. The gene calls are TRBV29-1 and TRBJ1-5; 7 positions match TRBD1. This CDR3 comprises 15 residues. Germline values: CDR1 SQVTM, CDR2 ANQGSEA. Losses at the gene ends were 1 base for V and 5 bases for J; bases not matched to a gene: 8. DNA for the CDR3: TGCAGCGTTGAAGGACCAGGGGGAATGCATCAGCCCCAGCATTTT. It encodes CSVEGPGGMHQPQHF. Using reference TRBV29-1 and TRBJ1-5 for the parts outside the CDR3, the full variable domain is SAVISQKPSRDICQRGTSLTIQCQVDSQVTMMFWYRQQPGQSLTLIATANQGSEATYESGFVIDKFPISRPNLTFSTLTVSNMSPEDSSIYLCSVEGPGGMHQPQHFGDGTRLSIL.

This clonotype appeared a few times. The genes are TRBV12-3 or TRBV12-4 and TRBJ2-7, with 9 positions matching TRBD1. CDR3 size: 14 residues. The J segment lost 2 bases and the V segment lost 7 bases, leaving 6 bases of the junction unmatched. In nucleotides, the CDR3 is TGTGCCAGCACTACGGGGACAGGGACCTACGAGCAGTACTTC. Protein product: CASTTGTGTYEQYF.

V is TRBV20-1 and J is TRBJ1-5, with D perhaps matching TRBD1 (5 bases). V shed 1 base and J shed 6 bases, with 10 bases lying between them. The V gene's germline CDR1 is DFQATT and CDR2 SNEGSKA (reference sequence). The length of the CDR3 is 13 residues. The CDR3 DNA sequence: TGCAGTGCTAGAGGGTCAGGGAGTCAGCCCCAGCATTTT. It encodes CSARGSGSQPQHF.

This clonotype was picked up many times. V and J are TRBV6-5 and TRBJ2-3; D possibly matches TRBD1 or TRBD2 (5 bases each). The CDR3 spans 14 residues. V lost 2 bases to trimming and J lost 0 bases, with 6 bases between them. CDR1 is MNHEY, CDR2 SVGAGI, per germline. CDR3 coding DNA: TGTGCCAGCAGTTACGGGGGTAGCACAGATACGCAGTATTTT. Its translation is CASSYGGSTDTQYF.

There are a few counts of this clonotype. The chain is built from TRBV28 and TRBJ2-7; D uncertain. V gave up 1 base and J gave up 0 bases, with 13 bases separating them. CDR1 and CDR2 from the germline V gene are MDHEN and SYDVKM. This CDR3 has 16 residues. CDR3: CASSLFETESSYEQYF. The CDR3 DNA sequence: TGTGCCAGCAGTTTATTCGAGACGGAAAGCTCCTACGAGCAGTACTTC.

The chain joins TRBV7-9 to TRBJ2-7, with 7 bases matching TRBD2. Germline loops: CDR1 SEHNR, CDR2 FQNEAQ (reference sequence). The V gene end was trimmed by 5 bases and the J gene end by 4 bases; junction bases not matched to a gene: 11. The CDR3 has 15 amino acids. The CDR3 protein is CASSLGGLDGYEQYF. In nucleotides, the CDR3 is TGTGCCAGCAGCCTCGGCGGACTAGATGGGTACGAGCAGTACTTC.

The CDR3 DNA follows: TGTGCCAGTTACCCGGGACAGGAAAACAATGAGCAGTTCTTC. Translated: CASYPGQENNEQFF. This sequence joins TRBV28 and TRBJ2-1, with 8 bases aligning to TRBD1. CDR1 and CDR2 from the germline V gene are MDHEN and SYDVKM. This CDR3 region has 14 residues. The trim removed 9 bases at V and 5 bases at J, leaving 9 bases unmatched.